This T cell receptor beta chain was found in a study of T cells in localized non-small cell lung cancer. The CDR3 extends over 14 amino acids. Trimming removed 6 bases from V and 5 bases from J, with 16 bases in between. Germline lookup yields CDR1 MNHEY and CDR2 SVGAGI. This clone was seen once. Its antigen remains unknown. Findings and caveats of the study: Analysis by sequencing included only one tumor region, so heterogeneity remains possible. Greater T cell density in blood accompanied longer overall survival. Adjacent uninvolved lung had the highest clonality, suggesting focused antigen responses. Researchers found a median approximately 55 of the top 100 tumor clones in adjacent lung.

TCRdb's table, derived via immunoSEQ multiplex PCR, lists solely in-frame clones and lacks some. The table includes 100,000 or so clones, roughly 93% detected once. The TCR sequence derives from a woman between 40 and 69 years old with stage II squamous cell lung carcinoma. Sample: PBMCs, taken before any cancer treatment. The chain employs TRBV6-5 and TRBJ1-2, with D possibly being TRBD1 (5 bases). The CDR3 region has the DNA TGTGCCAGCAGAGGACACGGCGGCCAATATGGCTACACCTTC. Translated, it gives CASRGHGGQYGYTF.